Presented here are 25 T cell receptor beta chains from one specimen sequenced in a study of blood T cell repertoires in COVID-19. Produced via immunoSEQ multiplex PCR; TCRdb's table is partial and in-frame only. Among about 140,000 clones listed, around three quarters were seen once. Sequencing used peripheral blood. These TCRs come from a man between 60 and 75 years old with acute or convalescent COVID-19.

This clone has a handful of counts. The chain carries TRBV24-1 and TRBJ1-2; D is undetermined. The CDR3 has 12 amino acids. Germline V gene data show CDR1 as KGHDR and CDR2 as SFDVKD. V lost 6 bases and J lost 4, with 8 bases in between. CDR3 nucleotides: TGTGCCACCAGTCCCGGAGTCTATGGCTACACCTTC. This sequence encodes CATSPGVYGYTF.

The J gene is TRBJ2-1, the V gene TRBV5-6; 16 bases are a match to TRBD2. J gave up 2 bases and V 4 bases, and 6 bases lay outside the gene matches. Germline V gene lookup returns CDR1 SGHDT and CDR2 YYEEEE. This CDR3 region has 18 residues. The CDR3 loop reads CASSPGLAGGGPYNEQFF. The CDR3 DNA follows: TGTGCCAGCAGCCCGGGACTAGCGGGAGGGGGACCCTACAATGAGCAGTTCTTC.

This chain joins TRBV27 and TRBJ1-2, with TRBD1 matching over 12 bases. The CDR3 loop spans 16 amino acids. V dropped 8 bases and J dropped 8; count of bases not matched to a gene: 15. Germline CDR1 MNHEY, CDR2 SMNVEV (reference sequence). The CDR3 DNA reads TGTGCCAGCCAATCATCCGGGACAGGGGGCGCGTGGGGCTACACCTTC. Residues: CASQSSGTGGAWGYTF.

V gene TRBV28 combines with J gene TRBJ2-1; possibly TRBD2 for D (6 bases). V was shortened by 9 bases and J by 7 bases, with 31 bases between the two germline ends. In germline, CDR1 is MDHEN, CDR2 SYDVKM. The CDR3 length is 18 residues. The DNA of the CDR3 is TGTGCCAGTGGCTCCCTCGGACGTACGCGGCGGGGCGAGAATGAGCAGTTCTTC. Its translation is CASGSLGRTRRGENEQFF.

The V call is TRBV27, the J call TRBJ1-2; tentatively, D is TRBD1 (6 bases). CDR1 and CDR2 from the germline V gene are MNHEY and SMNVEV (reference sequence). Deletions cut 4 bases from V and 4 bases from J, with 16 bases between. The CDR3 is made up of 15 amino acids. CDR3 nucleotide sequence: TGTGCCAGCAGTTACACAGGGACCCTCGGCTATGGCTACACCTTC. Amino acids: CASSYTGTLGYGYTF.

This clone was recorded a few times. The chain employs TRBV6-6 and TRBJ1-2; no clear D. Germline V gene lookup returns CDR1 MNHNY and CDR2 SVGAGI (reference sequence). CDR3 length: 12 residues. V shed 2 bases and J shed 4 bases, with 5 bases lying between them. CDR3 in amino acids: CASSYEAYGYTF. Written as DNA, the CDR3 is TGTGCCAGCAGTTACGAGGCCTATGGCTACACCTTC.

The chain employs TRBV2 and TRBJ2-7; tentatively, D is TRBD2 (7 bases). Germline values: CDR1 SNHLY, CDR2 FYNNEI. The V end was cut by 8 bases, the J end by 3 bases, with 20 bases between. CDR3 length equals 15 residues. The CDR3, as DNA: TGTGCCAGCGAGGGGGGAGGGGCAGGGGACTACGAGCAGTACTTC. Its translation: CASEGGGAGDYEQYF.

The chain has TRBV7-2 and TRBJ1-6; D ambiguous. V was pared by 4 bases and J by 10 bases, with 14 bases between. CDR1 and CDR2 from the germline V gene are SGHTA and FQGNSA. The CDR3 loop spans 14 amino acids. Here the CDR3 DNA reads TGTGCCAGCAGCTCAGGCGAGGGCAGATCACCCCTCCACTTT. Translating gives CASSSGEGRSPLHF.

The chain uses TRBV4-2 and TRBJ1-1, with D possibly being TRBD1 (5 bases). V lost 1 base to trimming and J lost 0 bases, with 15 bases between them. The germline gives CDR1 LGHNA, CDR2 YNFKEQ. The CDR3 is 17 residues long. CDR3 residues: CASSQVGGIDMNTEAFF. In nucleotides, the CDR3 is TGTGCCAGCAGCCAAGTGGGGGGAATCGACATGAACACTGAAGCTTTCTTT.

The CDR3 DNA reads TGTGCCAGCAGCTTAGTCGCCGCAGCGGGAAACACCATATATTTT. Protein: CASSLVAAAGNTIYF. The chain joins TRBV7-9 to TRBJ1-3; no reliable D call. This CDR3 is built from 15 residues. V was pared by 1 base and J by 4 bases, with 11 bases between. From germline, CDR1 is SEHNR and CDR2 FQNEAQ (reference sequence).

V and J are TRBV7-3 and TRBJ2-1, with 7 bases that match TRBD2. Germline-derived CDR1 and CDR2 are SGHTA and FQGTGA. V lost 4 bases to trimming and J lost 15 bases; unmatched junction nucleotides: 12. The CDR3 runs 13 residues. DNA of the CDR3: TGTGCCAGCAGCTATAATATGCGGGAGAGGGTGTTCTTC. Protein sequence: CASSYNMRERVFF.

The chain has TRBV7-9 and TRBJ1-1; D gene uncertain. Germline V gene lookup returns CDR1 SEHNR and CDR2 FQNEAQ (reference sequence). CDR3 size: 13 residues. Trimming left V 3 bases short and J 5 bases short, with 10 bases between. CDR3: CASSFNSGTEAFF. The CDR3 DNA reads as TGTGCCAGCAGCTTTAACAGTGGGACTGAAGCTTTCTTT. The variable domain in full, with the rest retrieved from reference TRBV7-9 and TRBJ1-1, is DTGVSQNPRHKITKRGQNVTFRCDPISEHNRLYWYRQTLGQGPEFLTYFQNEAQLEKSRLLSDRFSAERPKGSFSTLEIQRTEQGDSAMYLCASSFNSGTEAFFGQGTRLTVV.

The sample holds a few counts of this clone. The rearrangement joins TRBV7-2 to TRBJ1-5; 7 bases align to TRBD1. The V gene end was trimmed by 4 bases and the J gene end by 7 bases; junction bases not matched to a gene: 7. Per the germline V gene, CDR1 is SGHTA and CDR2 is FQGNSA. The CDR3 is made up of 14 amino acids. CDR3 sequence reads: CASSSTNRGQPQHF. The CDR3 DNA reads TGTGCCAGCAGCTCGACAAACAGGGGACAGCCCCAGCATTTT.

The J gene is TRBJ2-2, the V gene TRBV19; the D is unclear. Germline V lookup: CDR1 LNHDA, CDR2 SQIVND (reference sequence). The CDR3 covers 14 residues. Trimming took 2 bases from V and 1 from J, leaving 5 bases between them. In DNA, the CDR3 is TGTGCCAGTAGTATACACGGGAACACCGGGGAGCTGTTTTTT. It translates to CASSIHGNTGELFF. The whole variable domain, remainder taken from reference TRBV19 and TRBJ2-2, is DGGITQSPKYLFRKEGQNVTLSCEQNLNHDAMYWYRQDPGQGLRLIYYSQIVNDFQKGDIAEGYSVSREKKESFPLTVTSAQKNPTAFYLCASSIHGNTGELFFGEGSRLTVL.

The chain recombines TRBV28 with TRBJ1-2; 12 bases line up with TRBD1. The CDR3 length is 18 residues. After removal of 2 bases from V and 4 bases from J, the junction contained 11 bases not matched to a gene. Germline V gene data show CDR1 as MDHEN and CDR2 as SYDVKM. CDR3 DNA sequence: TGTGCCAGCAGTTTACCCGGGACAGGGGGCCCGAGCTCCTATGGCTACACCTTC. As protein: CASSLPGTGGPSSYGYTF.

This clone appeared many times. J is TRBJ2-2 and V is TRBV30, with a possible D match to TRBD2 (5 bases). Deletions cut 0 bases from V and 9 bases from J, with 11 bases between. Germline V gene lookup returns CDR1 GTSNPN and CDR2 SVGIG (reference sequence). This CDR3 has 13 residues. This CDR3 is CAWSVLEPRELFF. In DNA, the CDR3 is TGTGCCTGGAGTGTACTAGAACCCAGGGAGCTGTTTTTT.

This clone was seen only once. The CDR3 region has the DNA TGTGCCAGCAGCTTTAGCGGGGGGTACAATGAGCAGTTCTTC. It yields the protein CASSFSGGYNEQFF. The rearrangement links TRBV7-2 to TRBJ2-1, with 10 bases lining up with TRBD2. This CDR3 has 14 amino acids. V lost 3 bases and J lost 4; bases outside the gene matches: 0. CDR1 is SGHTA, CDR2 FQGNSA, per germline.

The chain uses TRBV28 and TRBJ2-3; D is uncertain. Germline V CDR1 and CDR2: MDHEN, SYDVKM. The CDR3 has 16 amino acids. V was trimmed by 3 bases and J by 2 bases, leaving 15 bases between them. The chain's CDR3 is CASSFRGLTYTDTQYF. For the CDR3, the DNA is TGTGCCAGCAGTTTCAGAGGATTAACTTACACAGATACGCAGTATTTT.

This chain links TRBV6-1 with TRBJ1-2; D possibly corresponds to TRBD1 (5 bases). This CDR3 contains 15 residues. The germline V gene has CDR1 MNHNS and CDR2 SASEGT. V was shortened by 0 bases and J by 7 bases, with 15 bases between the two germline ends. CDR3 region: CASSEALGRAGGYTF. CDR3 nucleotides: TGTGCCAGCAGTGAAGCGCTAGGCAGGGCAGGTGGCTACACCTTC.

The V call is TRBV7-2, the J call TRBJ1-3, with D unresolved. V lost 3 bases and J 4 bases, leaving 16 bases between the germline ends. CDR1 SGHTA and CDR2 FQGNSA come from the germline V gene. The length of the CDR3 is 16 residues. The CDR3 here is CASSLIGGSGGNTIYF. The CDR3 nucleotides read TGTGCCAGCAGCTTGATCGGCGGGTCGGGGGGAAACACCATATATTTT.

This CDR3 is CASSQTSGSSYNEQFF. CDR3 bases: TGTGCCAGCAGCCAGACTAGCGGGAGCTCCTACAATGAGCAGTTCTTC. This chain uses TRBV4-2 with TRBJ2-1; 12 bases are shared with TRBD2. The CDR3 spans 16 residues. Germline CDR1 reads LGHNA; CDR2 reads YNFKEQ. Trimming cost V 3 bases and J 0 bases; bases outside gene matches: 0.

This chain uses TRBV27 with TRBJ2-7; 8 nucleotides align to TRBD1. This CDR3 has 15 amino acids. CDR1 and CDR2 (germline): MNHEY, SMNVEV (reference sequence). Trimming took 4 bases from V and 2 from J; bases not matched to a gene: 7. DNA for the CDR3: TGTGCCAGCAGTTATGCGGGACAGGCGACCTACGAGCAGTACTTC. Amino acids: CASSYAGQATYEQYF.

This clone occurred once. This rearrangement joins TRBV2 to TRBJ2-5; TRBD2 agrees at 8 bases. The CDR3 spans 15 residues. From germline, CDR1 is SNHLY and CDR2 FYNNEI. V was pared by 4 bases and J by 5 bases, with 9 bases of the junction left unmatched. The CDR3 reads CASSGASGSYETQYF. The CDR3, as DNA: TGTGCCAGCAGTGGAGCCAGCGGGAGTTATGAGACCCAGTACTTC.

The chain has TRBV9 and TRBJ2-2; 8 bases are shared with TRBD2. CDR1 is SGDLS and CDR2 is YYNGEE in the germline V gene. This CDR3 has 15 amino acids. V dropped 3 bases and J dropped 4; count of bases not matched to a gene: 5. CDR3 region: CASSAVAGGTGELFF. DNA for the CDR3: TGTGCCAGCAGCGCCGTTGCGGGGGGCACCGGGGAGCTGTTTTTT.

V usage is TRBV27 and J usage is TRBJ2-7, with 8 bases lining up with TRBD2. The J segment lost 3 bases and the V segment lost 4 bases, leaving 8 bases of the junction unmatched. From germline, CDR1 is MNHEY and CDR2 SMNVEV (reference sequence). CDR3 length: 15 amino acids. CDR3 amino acids: CASSSRREVFYEQYF. The CDR3 DNA reads as TGTGCCAGCAGTTCGAGGCGGGAGGTCTTCTACGAGCAGTACTTC.